This T cell receptor (beta chain) was observed in a study of memory CD4+ T cells and cytomegalovirus serostatus. Study conclusions and caveats: Suggested: most of the CMV-linked TCR signature lies in CD4+ memory cells. CMV serostatus prediction reached median AUC about 0.96, or 0.93 with US-trained model.

The assay was immunoSEQ multiplex PCR, and TCRdb's table has in-frame clones only and misses some. In the table there are some 50,000 clones, roughly 74% of which are singletons. Turning to this clone: Antigen: not known.

Single viable CD3+CD4+CD8-CD45RO+ cells were sorted as the memory CD4+ T cells. Germline-derived CDR1 and CDR2 are ENHRY and SYGVKD. V was shortened by 2 bases and J by 7 bases, with 3 bases between the two germline ends. The CDR3 has 11 residues. The TCR originated in an adult in good health and CMV-seropositive. The chain uses TRBV10-3 and TRBJ2-4, with no clear D. The material sequenced was memory CD4+ T cells from blood. The CDR3 nucleotides are TGTGCCATCAGTGAGGGGAACATTCAGTACTTC. Amino acid sequence: CAISEGNIQYF.